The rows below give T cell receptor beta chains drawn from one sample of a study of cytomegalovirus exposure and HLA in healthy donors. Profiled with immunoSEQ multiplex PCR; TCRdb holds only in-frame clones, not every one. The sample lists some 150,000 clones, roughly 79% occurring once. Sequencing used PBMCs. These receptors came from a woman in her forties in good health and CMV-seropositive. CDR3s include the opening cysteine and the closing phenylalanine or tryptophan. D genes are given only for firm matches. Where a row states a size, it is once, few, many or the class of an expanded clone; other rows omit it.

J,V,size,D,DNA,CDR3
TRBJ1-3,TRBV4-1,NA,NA,TGCGCCAGCAGCCAAGACAGGGCTGGAAACACCATATATTTT,CASSQDRAGNTIYF
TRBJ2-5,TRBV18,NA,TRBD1,TGTGCCAGCTCACCACCGGGACAGGGGGTTAGAGAGACCCAGTACTTC,CASSPPGQGVRETQYF
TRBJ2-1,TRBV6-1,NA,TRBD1,TGTGCCAGCAGTGGGGGAGGGGACAGGGGTTTCAATGAGCAGTTCTTC,CASSGGGDRGFNEQFF
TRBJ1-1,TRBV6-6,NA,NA,TGTGCCAGCAGTTCCAGTGAAGCTTTCTTT,CASSSSEAFF
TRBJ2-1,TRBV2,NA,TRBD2,TGTGCCACCCGTCGGGGGGGGGCGTACAATGAGCAGTTCTTC,CATRRGGAYNEQFF
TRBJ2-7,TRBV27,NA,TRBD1,TGTGCCAGCAGTCCAGCCGGGACAGTCCCCTACGAGCAGTACTTC,CASSPAGTVPYEQYF
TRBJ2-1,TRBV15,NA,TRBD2,TGTGCCACCAGCAAGGGACTAGCGGATAACAATGAGCAGTTCTTC,CATSKGLADNNEQFF
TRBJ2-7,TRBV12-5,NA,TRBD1,TGTGCTAGTGGTTTCCAGGGGGCCTACGAGCAGTACTTC,CASGFQGAYEQYF
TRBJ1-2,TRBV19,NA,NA,TGTGCCAGTAGTATAGATTTCGCCGGGAACTATGGCTACACCTTC,CASSIDFAGNYGYTF
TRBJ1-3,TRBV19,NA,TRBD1,TGTGCCAGTAGTATCGGGGACAGGGGTAACGGAAACACCATATATTTT,CASSIGDRGNGNTIYF
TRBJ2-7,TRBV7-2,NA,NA,TGTGCCAGCAGCTTAGGGGTCGGACTCTCCTACGAGCAGTACTTC,CASSLGVGLSYEQYF
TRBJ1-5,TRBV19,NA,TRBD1,TGTGCCAGTAGTATACGGGGACAGATGAGCAATCAGCCCCAGCATTTT,CASSIRGQMSNQPQHF
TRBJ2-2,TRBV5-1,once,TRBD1,TGCGCCAGCAGCCCCCCCGGACAGGGGTTCCCCGGGGAGCTGTTTTTT,CASSPPGQGFPGELFF